The rows below give T cell receptor beta chains drawn from one sample of a study of glioma-infiltrating T cells. TCRdb fed the multiplex PCR reads into MiXCR, producing one record per CDR3 protein. The sample contains about 130,000 distinct CDR3 sequences, around 23% of which appear only once. The sequencing sample was made of glioma tissue, nonneoplastic brain tissue, or PBMCs (not recorded which). These receptors were collected from a human donor with low-grade glioma or glioblastoma, undergoing nonglioma brain surgery, or in good health (not recorded which). Both conserved end residues are part of each CDR3. The D gene is left open where the match is weak. Some rows mark clone size as missing; the rest say once, few, many or name a class of expanded clone.

size: NA
V: TRBV20-1
D: NA
length: 16
J: TRBJ1-3
DNA: TGCAGTGCTGGGGGGATCGGGGGGTACTCTGGAAACACCATATATTTT
CDR3: CSAGGIGGYSGNTIYF

size: few
V: TRBV20-1
D: TRBD2
length: 14
J: TRBJ2-3
DNA: TGCAGTTTTCAACCGAGCGGGGGGGCCGGGACGCAGTATTTT
CDR3: CSFQPSGGAGTQYF

size: NA
V: TRBV29-1
D: NA
length: 13
J: TRBJ2-3
DNA: TGCAGCGTTGTTACCGGTAGCACAGATACGCAGTATTTT
CDR3: CSVVTGSTDTQYF

size: many
V: TRBV3-1
D: NA
length: 14
J: TRBJ2-5
DNA: TGTGCCAGCAGCCTTTTAGCGGTTCTTGAGACCCAGTACTTC
CDR3: CASSLLAVLETQYF

size: few
V: TRBV7-9
D: NA
length: 15
J: TRBJ1-6
DNA: TGTGCCAGCACCCACCGGGACGGACATAATTCACCCCTCCACTTT
CDR3: CASTHRDGHNSPLHF

size: NA
V: TRBV6-1
D: TRBD1
length: 15
J: TRBJ1-6
DNA: TGTGCCAGCAGCCCAGGGGACAGACTAAATTCACCCCTCCACTTT
CDR3: CASSPGDRLNSPLHF

size: NA
V: TRBV6-6
D: TRBD1
length: 15
J: TRBJ1-1
DNA: TGTGCCAGCAGTTACCCGGGACAGGGGTTTACTGAAGCTTTCTTT
CDR3: CASSYPGQGFTEAFF

size: NA
V: TRBV4-1
D: NA
length: 16
J: TRBJ1-1
DNA: TGCGCCAGCAGCCAAGTAGGGGGGGGCTTGGCTGGGGCAGCTTTCTTT
CDR3: CASSQVGGGLAGAAFF

size: NA
V: TRBV6-4
D: NA
length: 15
J: TRBJ1-2
DNA: TGTGCCAGCAGTGACGGCCCAGGTTCTAACTATGGCTACACCTTC
CDR3: CASSDGPGSNYGYTF

size: many
V: TRBV20-1
D: NA
length: 13
J: TRBJ2-3
DNA: TGCAGTGCTATTTCCAGGGGCGCAGATACGCAGTATTTT
CDR3: CSAISRGADTQYF

size: many
V: TRBV28
D: NA
length: 15
J: TRBJ1-1
DNA: TGTGCCAGCAGTTTAGGGGTGAGACTGAACACTGAAGCTTTCTTT
CDR3: CASSLGVRLNTEAFF

size: NA
V: TRBV7-7
D: NA
length: 16
J: TRBJ2-2
DNA: TGTGCTAGCAGCTTAGAGGGGGGGAGAAGCACCGGGGAGCTGTTTTTT
CDR3: CASSLEGGRSTGELFF

size: few
V: TRBV20-1
D: NA
length: 14
J: TRBJ1-5
DNA: TGCAGTGCTAGTGCTCGCGCAGGCAATCAGCCCCAGCATTTT
CDR3: CSASARAGNQPQHF

size: many
V: TRBV20-1
D: NA
length: 15
J: TRBJ2-5
DNA: TGCAGTGCTAGTCGTCCTCGGGGCTTACAAGAGACCCAGTACTTC
CDR3: CSASRPRGLQETQYF

size: many
V: TRBV20-1
D: NA
length: 13
J: TRBJ1-1
DNA: TGCAGTGCCCTCAGGGGCCTGAACACTGAAGCTTTCTTT
CDR3: CSALRGLNTEAFF

size: many
V: TRBV28
D: TRBD2
length: 14
J: TRBJ2-5
DNA: TGTGCCAGCAGCGAAGCGGGGGGCGGGGAGACCCAGTACTTC
CDR3: CASSEAGGGETQYF

size: many
V: TRBV20-1
D: NA
length: 13
J: TRBJ1-2
DNA: TGCAGTGCCGAAGAGGGGGTTCGGTATGGCTACACCTTC
CDR3: CSAEEGVRYGYTF

size: NA
V: TRBV5-1
D: NA
length: 14
J: TRBJ2-2
DNA: TGCGCCAGCAGCTTGACAACAGTCGCCGGGGAGCTGTTTTTT
CDR3: CASSLTTVAGELFF

size: NA
V: TRBV2
D: NA
length: 16
J: TRBJ1-5
DNA: TGTGCCAGCAGTGAACTCGTGGGGAATAGCAATCAGCCCCAGCATTTT
CDR3: CASSELVGNSNQPQHF

size: NA
V: TRBV2
D: TRBD1
length: 13
J: TRBJ1-1
DNA: TGTGCCAGCAGGGGGACAGGGCAGGCTGAAGCTTTCTTT
CDR3: CASRGTGQAEAFF

size: many
V: TRBV6-1
D: NA
length: 10
J: TRBJ1-2
DNA: TGTGCCAGCAGGGGGGATGGCTACACCTTC
CDR3: CASRGDGYTF

size: NA
V: TRBV19
D: TRBD1
length: 17
J: TRBJ1-5
DNA: TGTGCCAGTAGTATGAGTATACAGGGGAAGTTCAATCAGCCCCAGCATTTT
CDR3: CASSMSIQGKFNQPQHF

size: few
V: TRBV24-1
D: NA
length: 16
J: TRBJ2-3
DNA: TGTGCCACCAGTGATAAAACGGGACACAGCACAGATACGCAGTATTTT
CDR3: CATSDKTGHSTDTQYF

size: NA
V: TRBV4-1
D: NA
length: 15
J: TRBJ2-3
DNA: TGCGCCAGCAGCCAAGAATTTTCTGACGCAGATACGCAGTATTTT
CDR3: CASSQEFSDADTQYF

size: many
V: TRBV27
D: TRBD2
length: 18
J: TRBJ2-1
DNA: TGTGCCAGCAGTTTAGAAGGGACTAGCGGGGGGGTTATCAATGAGCAGTTCTTC
CDR3: CASSLEGTSGGVINEQFF

size: many
V: TRBV27
D: NA
length: 15
J: TRBJ1-5
DNA: TGTGCCAGCAGTTTGACAGGCCCCTGGAATCAGCCCCAGCATTTT
CDR3: CASSLTGPWNQPQHF

size: many
V: TRBV7-3
D: TRBD1
length: 20
J: TRBJ1-1
DNA: TGTGCCAGCAGCTTAACTGTTACATCCGGGACAGGCCCAGTGGACACTGAAGCTTTCTTT
CDR3: CASSLTVTSGTGPVDTEAFF

size: NA
V: TRBV4-1
D: TRBD2
length: 17
J: TRBJ2-5
DNA: TGCGCCAGCAGCCCCCGGGAAGGAGCGGGGGGCAAAGAGACCCAGTACTTC
CDR3: CASSPREGAGGKETQYF

size: many
V: TRBV28
D: NA
length: 16
J: TRBJ1-5
DNA: TGTGCCAGCAGTTTATTGGGTTCTCGGCCTGGGGATCCCCAGCATTTT
CDR3: CASSLLGSRPGDPQHF

size: NA
V: TRBV3-1
D: NA
length: 14
J: TRBJ1-6
DNA: TGTGCCAGCAGCCGCTCTGACTCGTTCGCACCCCTCCACTTT
CDR3: CASSRSDSFAPLHF

size: many
V: TRBV15
D: NA
length: 14
J: TRBJ1-4
DNA: TGTGCCACCACCAGGCGGGCGGCTAATGAAAAACTGTTTTTT
CDR3: CATTRRAANEKLFF

size: NA
V: TRBV7-9
D: TRBD1
length: 17
J: TRBJ1-6
DNA: TGTGCCAGCAGCCCCGGACAGGGGAACTCCTATAATTCACCCCTCCACTTT
CDR3: CASSPGQGNSYNSPLHF

size: few
V: TRBV27
D: TRBD1
length: 15
J: TRBJ1-4
DNA: TGTGCCAGCAGTCCACTCGGGACAGCCTTTGAAAAACTGTTTTTT
CDR3: CASSPLGTAFEKLFF

size: many
V: TRBV20-1
D: TRBD1
length: 14
J: TRBJ2-2
DNA: TGCAGTGCTTATAGGACAGGGCTGGCCGGGGAGCTGTTTTTT
CDR3: CSAYRTGLAGELFF

size: NA
V: TRBV28
D: TRBD2
length: 16
J: TRBJ2-3
DNA: TGTGCCAGCAGTATACTAGCGGGGGCCCGCAAAGATACGCAGTATTTT
CDR3: CASSILAGARKDTQYF

size: few
V: TRBV20-1
D: NA
length: 13
J: TRBJ1-1
DNA: TGCAGTGCTAGAAACCACAGGGAAGGCGAAGCTTTCTTT
CDR3: CSARNHREGEAFF

size: NA
V: TRBV29-1
D: TRBD1
length: 15
J: TRBJ1-1
DNA: TGCAGCGTTGTTGGGATGACAGGGGAGAACACTGAAGCTTTCTTT
CDR3: CSVVGMTGENTEAFF

size: NA
V: TRBV18
D: NA
length: 17
J: TRBJ2-3
DNA: TGTGCCAGCTCATCCGGTGTGGGCGGGCCGAGCCGGGAGACGCAGTATTTT
CDR3: CASSSGVGGPSRETQYF

size: NA
V: TRBV18
D: NA
length: 15
J: TRBJ2-5
DNA: TGTGCCAGCTCACCCCGACAGACTTACCAAGAGACCCAGTACTTC
CDR3: CASSPRQTYQETQYF

size: once
V: TRBV3-1
D: TRBD1
length: 16
J: TRBJ1-1
DNA: TGTGCCAGCAGCTATGACAGGGGGAACATCAACACTGAAGCTTTCTTT
CDR3: CASSYDRGNINTEAFF

size: many
V: TRBV20-1
D: TRBD2
length: 16
J: TRBJ2-1
DNA: TGCAGTGCTATCCCCCACGGACTAGCCTCTTCCAATGAGCAGTTCTTC
CDR3: CSAIPHGLASSNEQFF

size: NA
V: TRBV4-2
D: TRBD1
length: 16
J: TRBJ2-1
DNA: TGTGCCAGCAGCCAAGTGGGGATTAGGGGGCCCAATGAGCAGTTCTTC
CDR3: CASSQVGIRGPNEQFF

size: NA
V: TRBV27
D: NA
length: 14
J: TRBJ1-2
DNA: TGTGCCAGCAGACCCCGGGACGGGTCCCTTGGCTACACCTTC
CDR3: CASRPRDGSLGYTF

size: NA
V: TRBV7-2
D: TRBD1
length: 15
J: TRBJ2-3
DNA: TGTGCCAGCACCAAACAGGGGCAGGTATCGGATACGCAGTATTTT
CDR3: CASTKQGQVSDTQYF

size: few
V: TRBV12-3/TRBV12-4
D: NA
length: 11
J: TRBJ2-3
DNA: TGTGCCAGCAGGAGGAGGGATACGCAGTATTTT
CDR3: CASRRRDTQYF

size: NA
V: TRBV10-3
D: TRBD2
length: 14
J: TRBJ2-1
DNA: TGTGCCACAACTCCGGGACTAGGGAAAAATGAGCAGTTCTTC
CDR3: CATTPGLGKNEQFF

size: NA
V: TRBV20-1
D: NA
length: 16
J: TRBJ2-3
DNA: TGCATTGCTAGAGATTACCGCCGATCTAGCACACATACGCAGTATTTT
CDR3: CIARDYRRSSTHTQYF

size: many
V: TRBV6-2/TRBV6-3
D: NA
length: 11
J: TRBJ2-5
DNA: TGTGCCAGCAGCCCAGAGGAGACCCAGTACTTC
CDR3: CASSPEETQYF

size: many
V: TRBV12-3/TRBV12-4
D: NA
length: 15
J: TRBJ1-1
DNA: TGTGCCAGCAGTTCGACCAGGGGTATGAACACTGAAGCTTTCTTT
CDR3: CASSSTRGMNTEAFF

size: NA
V: TRBV15
D: NA
length: 16
J: TRBJ1-3
DNA: TGTGCCACCAGCAGAGATACCCGGGGCCAGGGAAACACCATATATTTT
CDR3: CATSRDTRGQGNTIYF

size: NA
V: TRBV19
D: NA
length: 13
J: TRBJ1-1
DNA: TGTGCCAGTAACCCGGACAGATGGACTGAAGCTTTCTTT
CDR3: CASNPDRWTEAFF

size: NA
V: TRBV11-2
D: TRBD2
length: 13
J: TRBJ2-1
DNA: TGTGCCAGCAGCCCGGGACTAGCGGGGCTGGAGTTCTTC
CDR3: CASSPGLAGLEFF

size: many
V: TRBV28
D: NA
length: 12
J: TRBJ2-5
DNA: TGTGCCAGCAGTTGGACAGAAGAGACCCAGTACTTC
CDR3: CASSWTEETQYF

size: few
V: TRBV7-2
D: NA
length: 12
J: TRBJ2-1
DNA: TGTGCCAGCAGCCTCCTATACAATGAGCAGTTCTTC
CDR3: CASSLLYNEQFF

size: many
V: TRBV3-1
D: NA
length: 12
J: TRBJ1-3
DNA: TGTGCCAGCAGCCGCTCTGGAAACACCATATATTTT
CDR3: CASSRSGNTIYF

size: few
V: TRBV20-1
D: TRBD2
length: 16
J: TRBJ2-3
DNA: TGCAGTGCTAGAGACGGACTAGCGGGGGCGGGAGATACGCAGTATTTT
CDR3: CSARDGLAGAGDTQYF

size: NA
V: TRBV7-9
D: NA
length: 14
J: TRBJ1-6
DNA: TGTGCTATCCTTGGGGGGATAGCTAATTCACCCCTCCACTTT
CDR3: CAILGGIANSPLHF

size: few
V: TRBV4-2
D: NA
length: 16
J: TRBJ2-5
DNA: TGTGCCAGCAGCCAAGTTTCCGAGTGGGGCCAAGAGACCCAGTACTTC
CDR3: CASSQVSEWGQETQYF

size: few
V: TRBV4-2
D: NA
length: 17
J: TRBJ1-3
DNA: TGTGCCAGCGCCGCAAGCACCAGGTCGTTCTCTGGAAACACCATATATTTT
CDR3: CASAASTRSFSGNTIYF